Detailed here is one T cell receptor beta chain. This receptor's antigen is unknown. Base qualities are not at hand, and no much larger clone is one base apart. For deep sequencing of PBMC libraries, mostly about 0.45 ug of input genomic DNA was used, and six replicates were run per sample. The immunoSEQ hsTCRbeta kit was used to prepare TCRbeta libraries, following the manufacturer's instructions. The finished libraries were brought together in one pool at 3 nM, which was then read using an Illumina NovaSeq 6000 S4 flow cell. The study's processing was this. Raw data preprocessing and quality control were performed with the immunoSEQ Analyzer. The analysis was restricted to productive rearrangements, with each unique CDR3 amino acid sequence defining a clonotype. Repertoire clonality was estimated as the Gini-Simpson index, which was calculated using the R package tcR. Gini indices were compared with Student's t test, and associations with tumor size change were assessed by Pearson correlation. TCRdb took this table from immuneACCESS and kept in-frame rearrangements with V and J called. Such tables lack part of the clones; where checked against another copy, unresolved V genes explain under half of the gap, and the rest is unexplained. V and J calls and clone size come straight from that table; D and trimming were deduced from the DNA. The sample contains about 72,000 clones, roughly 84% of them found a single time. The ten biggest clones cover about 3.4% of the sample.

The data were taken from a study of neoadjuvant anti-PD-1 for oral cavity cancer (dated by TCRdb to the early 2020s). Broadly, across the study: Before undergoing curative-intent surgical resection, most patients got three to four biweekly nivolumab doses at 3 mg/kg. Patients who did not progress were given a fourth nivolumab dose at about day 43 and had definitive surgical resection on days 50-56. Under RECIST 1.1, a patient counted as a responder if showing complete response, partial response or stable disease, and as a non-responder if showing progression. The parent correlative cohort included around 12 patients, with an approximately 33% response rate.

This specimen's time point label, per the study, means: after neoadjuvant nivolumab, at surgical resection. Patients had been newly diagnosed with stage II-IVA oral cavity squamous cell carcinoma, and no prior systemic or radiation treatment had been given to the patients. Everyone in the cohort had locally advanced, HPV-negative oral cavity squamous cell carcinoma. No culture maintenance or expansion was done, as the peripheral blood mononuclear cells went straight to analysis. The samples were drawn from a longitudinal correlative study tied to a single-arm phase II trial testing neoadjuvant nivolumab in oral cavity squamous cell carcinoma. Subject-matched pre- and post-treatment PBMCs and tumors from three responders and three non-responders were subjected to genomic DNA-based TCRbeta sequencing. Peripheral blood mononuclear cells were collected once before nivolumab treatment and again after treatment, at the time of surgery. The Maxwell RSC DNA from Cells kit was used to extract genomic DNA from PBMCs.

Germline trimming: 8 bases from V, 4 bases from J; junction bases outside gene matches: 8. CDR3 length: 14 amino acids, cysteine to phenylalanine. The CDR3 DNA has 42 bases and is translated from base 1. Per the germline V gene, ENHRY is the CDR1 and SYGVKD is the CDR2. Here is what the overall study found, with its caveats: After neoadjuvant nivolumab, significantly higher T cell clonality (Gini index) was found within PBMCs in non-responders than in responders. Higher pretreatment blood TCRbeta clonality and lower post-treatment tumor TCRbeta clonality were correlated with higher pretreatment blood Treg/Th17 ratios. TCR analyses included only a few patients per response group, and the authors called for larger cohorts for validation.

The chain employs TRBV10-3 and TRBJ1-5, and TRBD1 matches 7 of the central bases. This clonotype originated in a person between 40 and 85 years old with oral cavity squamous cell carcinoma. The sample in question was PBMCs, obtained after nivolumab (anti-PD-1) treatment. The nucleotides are TGTGCCATCGCTACAGGGGCCACGAATCAGCCCCAGCATTTT. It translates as CAIATGATNQPQHF.